Listed below are T cell receptor beta chains from one sample, sequenced in a study of shared clonotypes between healthy human individuals. Some clones are missing from TCRdb's copy, which holds only in-frame ones; the method was immunoSEQ multiplex PCR. The table lists approximately 1.9 million clones, 80% to 95% of them singletons. Material: naive CD8+ T cells from PBMCs. Receptors were obtained from a man between 18 and 29 years old in good health. Some clones in this sample may be carry-over from other donors' samples. Each CDR3 is given with its conserved first and last residue.

V gene: TRBV6-5; J gene: TRBJ2-1; CDR3 protein: CASSYSRQVTNEQFF
V gene: TRBV4-2; J gene: TRBJ2-7; CDR3 protein: CASSEPGQRAEGQYF
V gene: TRBV7-9; J gene: TRBJ2-1; CDR3 protein: CASSLQDEQFF
V gene: TRBV5-5; J gene: TRBJ2-7; CDR3 protein: CASSLVAGSEQYF
V gene: TRBV21-1; J gene: TRBJ2-6; CDR3 protein: CASTSGRGGANVLTF
V gene: TRBV19; J gene: TRBJ1-1; CDR3 protein: CASSPGQTNTEAFF
V gene: TRBV18; J gene: TRBJ1-5; CDR3 protein: CASSHGQGDSNQPQHF
V gene: TRBV9; J gene: TRBJ2-1; CDR3 protein: CASSVEQRDNEQFF
V gene: TRBV30; J gene: TRBJ1-6; CDR3 protein: CAWSVNEDSPLHF
V gene: TRBV19; J gene: TRBJ2-3; CDR3 protein: CASGERGTDTQYF
V gene: TRBV19; J gene: TRBJ2-5; CDR3 protein: CASSIVWGGETQYF
V gene: TRBV29-1; J gene: TRBJ2-7; CDR3 protein: CSASYGSGEQYF
V gene: TRBV11-2; J gene: TRBJ2-7; CDR3 protein: CASSPPGLWGEQYF
V gene: TRBV5-6; J gene: TRBJ1-1; CDR3 protein: CASSRRWAGATEAFF
V gene: TRBV28; J gene: TRBJ2-1; CDR3 protein: CASSFEREDNEQFF
V gene: TRBV2; J gene: TRBJ2-3; CDR3 protein: CASSEREARTDTQYF
V gene: TRBV5-5; J gene: TRBJ2-2; CDR3 protein: CASSFFRVVELFF
V gene: TRBV6-4; J gene: TRBJ2-3; CDR3 protein: CASSVLAGGPLDTQYF
V gene: TRBV30; J gene: TRBJ1-5; CDR3 protein: CAWSWGGAQPQHF
V gene: TRBV30; J gene: TRBJ2-7; CDR3 protein: CAWGWGYEQYF
V gene: TRBV19; J gene: TRBJ1-2; CDR3 protein: CASSAHRRTGLGNGYTF
V gene: TRBV28; J gene: TRBJ2-7; CDR3 protein: CASSLAGNSYEQYF
V gene: TRBV27; J gene: TRBJ2-7; CDR3 protein: CASSHAPGYEQYF
V gene: TRBV30; J gene: TRBJ1-2; CDR3 protein: CAWSVGMGYTF
V gene: TRBV13; J gene: TRBJ2-5; CDR3 protein: CASSLRPNQETQYF
V gene: TRBV5-4; J gene: TRBJ1-1; CDR3 protein: CASSLIADNEAFF
V gene: TRBV7-9; J gene: TRBJ2-7; CDR3 protein: CASSLSAPSSYEQYF
V gene: TRBV28; J gene: TRBJ2-7; CDR3 protein: CASSLRLAGADSYEQYF
V gene: TRBV7-9; J gene: TRBJ2-2; CDR3 protein: CASSKGLAGGGTGELFF
V gene: TRBV5-6; J gene: TRBJ2-4; CDR3 protein: CASSLDAKNIQYF
V gene: TRBV4-3; J gene: TRBJ2-7; CDR3 protein: CASSQGQGGHEQYF
V gene: TRBV11-2; J gene: TRBJ2-1; CDR3 protein: CASSLGGTSANEQFF
V gene: TRBV6-1; J gene: TRBJ2-7; CDR3 protein: CASSEAMAYEQYF
V gene: TRBV29-1; J gene: TRBJ2-2; CDR3 protein: CSVVSTGELFF
V gene: TRBV11-2; J gene: TRBJ1-2; CDR3 protein: CAVTNYGYTF
V gene: TRBV6-5; J gene: TRBJ2-1; CDR3 protein: CASSYGAGLYNEQFF
V gene: TRBV5-1; J gene: TRBJ1-1; CDR3 protein: CASSPGALATEAFF
V gene: TRBV9; J gene: TRBJ2-3; CDR3 protein: CATSMSGRATDTQYF
V gene: TRBV19; J gene: TRBJ1-4; CDR3 protein: CASSMPGWNEKLFF
V gene: TRBV6-1; J gene: TRBJ2-3; CDR3 protein: CASSEMGPGGDTQYF
V gene: TRBV4-2; J gene: TRBJ1-4; CDR3 protein: CASSQPYLDPGQANITGGKLFF
V gene: TRBV4-3; J gene: TRBJ2-7; CDR3 protein: CASSQDRTLAGPPYEQYF
V gene: TRBV7-9; J gene: TRBJ2-1; CDR3 protein: CASSSLIAASYNEQFF
V gene: TRBV7-9; J gene: TRBJ2-3; CDR3 protein: CASSLPGQGVPDTQYF
V gene: TRBV13; J gene: TRBJ2-3; CDR3 protein: CASSPGDRADTDTQYF
V gene: TRBV9; J gene: TRBJ2-2; CDR3 protein: CASGQGAVENTGELFF
V gene: TRBV27; J gene: TRBJ2-5; CDR3 protein: CASSLWPPGLAGTETQYF
V gene: TRBV2; J gene: TRBJ2-1; CDR3 protein: CASSDPRREEMHEQFF
V gene: TRBV4-1; J gene: TRBJ1-5; CDR3 protein: CASSQETAASNQPQHF
V gene: TRBV7-9; J gene: TRBJ2-7; CDR3 protein: CASSQAPTLLDEQYF
V gene: TRBV6-1; J gene: TRBJ1-5; CDR3 protein: CASGGRNQPQHF
V gene: TRBV19; J gene: TRBJ1-1; CDR3 protein: CASRWAVLGHTEAFF
V gene: TRBV27; J gene: TRBJ2-1; CDR3 protein: CASSYGTSREQFF
V gene: TRBV19; J gene: TRBJ2-2; CDR3 protein: CASSIQMGNTGELFF
V gene: TRBV9; J gene: TRBJ2-1; CDR3 protein: CASSGGLPYNEQFF